The source of this TCR beta chain is a study of response to subunit inactivated influenza vaccine. TCRdb reprocessed the RT-PCR reads via MiXCR and lists one record per CDR3 protein. The repertoire holds roughly 760,000 distinct CDR3 sequences, with roughly 20% as singletons. V lost 4 bases, J lost 6 bases, and 9 bases lay in between. Germline CDR1 ENHRY, CDR2 SYGVKD. The CDR3 is 12 amino acids. This chain links TRBV10-3 with TRBJ1-2; D not certain. Sequenced material: PBMCs from blood, taken approximately 5 days after vaccination. The receptor's source is a man in his fifties or sixties who received an inactivated influenza vaccine. CDR3 sequence reads: CAISVTHDGYTF. The CDR3 bases are TGTGCCATCAGTGTAACACATGATGGCTACACCTTC.